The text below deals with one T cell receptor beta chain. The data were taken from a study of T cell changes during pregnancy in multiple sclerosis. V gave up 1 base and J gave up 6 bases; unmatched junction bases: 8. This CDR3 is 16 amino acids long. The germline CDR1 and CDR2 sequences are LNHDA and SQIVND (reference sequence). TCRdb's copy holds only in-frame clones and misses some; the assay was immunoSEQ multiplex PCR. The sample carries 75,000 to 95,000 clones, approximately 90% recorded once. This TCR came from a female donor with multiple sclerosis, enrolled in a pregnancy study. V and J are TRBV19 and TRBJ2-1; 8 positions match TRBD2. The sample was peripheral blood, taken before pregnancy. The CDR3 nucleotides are TGTGCCAGTAGTATAGCGGGAGGGGGGAGGTTCAATGAGCAGTTCTTC. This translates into CASSIAGGGRFNEQFF.